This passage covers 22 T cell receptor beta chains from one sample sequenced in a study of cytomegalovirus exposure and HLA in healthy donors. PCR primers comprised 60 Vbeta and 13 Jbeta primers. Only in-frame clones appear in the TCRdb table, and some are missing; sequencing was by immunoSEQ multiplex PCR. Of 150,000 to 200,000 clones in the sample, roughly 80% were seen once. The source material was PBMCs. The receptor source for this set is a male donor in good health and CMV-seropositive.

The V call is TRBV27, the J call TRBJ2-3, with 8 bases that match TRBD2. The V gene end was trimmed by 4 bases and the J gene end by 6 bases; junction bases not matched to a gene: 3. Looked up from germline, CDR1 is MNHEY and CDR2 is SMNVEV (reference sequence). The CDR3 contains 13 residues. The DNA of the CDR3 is TGTGCCAGCAGTTGGGCTAGCGGGGATACGCAGTATTTT. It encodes CASSWASGDTQYF.

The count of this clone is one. In nucleotides, the CDR3 is TGTGCCAGTAGTTGGGCGGGGAACACCGGGGAGCTGTTTTTT. Its translation: CASSWAGNTGELFF. This chain connects TRBV19 to TRBJ2-2; tentative D call: TRBD2 (5 bases). The CDR3 runs 14 residues. Germline-derived CDR1 and CDR2 are LNHDA and SQIVND (reference sequence). V gave up 5 bases and J gave up 1 base, with 8 bases separating them.

The chain's CDR3 is CASSQGAGGYEQYF. The DNA for the CDR3 is TGCGCCAGCAGCCAAGGAGCAGGGGGCTACGAGCAGTACTTC. The rearrangement uses TRBV4-3 and TRBJ2-7; 7 bases agree with TRBD1. CDR1 LGHNA and CDR2 YSLEER come from the germline V gene. J was trimmed by 3 bases and V by 1 base; bases with no gene match: 3. The CDR3 has 14 residues.

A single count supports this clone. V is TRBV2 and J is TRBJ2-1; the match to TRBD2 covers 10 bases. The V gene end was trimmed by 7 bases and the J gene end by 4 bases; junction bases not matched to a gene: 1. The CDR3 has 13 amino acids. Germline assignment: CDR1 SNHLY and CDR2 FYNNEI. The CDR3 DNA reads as TGTGCCAGCAATAGCGGGAGGTACAATGAGCAGTTCTTC. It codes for CASNSGRYNEQFF.

The CDR3 loop is CASSSPRDREGMASSGNTIYF. Written as DNA, the CDR3 is TGTGCCAGTAGTTCTCCCCGGGACAGGGAGGGAATGGCGTCCTCTGGAAACACCATATATTTT. This sequence joins TRBV19 and TRBJ1-3; 9 positions match TRBD1. This CDR3 region has 21 residues. The ends lost 5 bases at V and 0 bases at J; junction bases unmatched: 20. In germline, CDR1 is LNHDA, CDR2 SQIVND (reference sequence).

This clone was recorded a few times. CDR3 in amino acids: CASSQVVSASGYTF. Written as DNA, the CDR3 is TGCGCCAGCAGCCAAGTAGTCTCAGCTAGCGGCTACACCTTC. The rearrangement joins TRBV4-3 to TRBJ1-2; D remains unclear. Trimming stripped 1 base from V and 8 bases from J, with 14 bases between. This CDR3 contains 14 residues. Germline-derived CDR1 and CDR2 are LGHNA and YSLEER.

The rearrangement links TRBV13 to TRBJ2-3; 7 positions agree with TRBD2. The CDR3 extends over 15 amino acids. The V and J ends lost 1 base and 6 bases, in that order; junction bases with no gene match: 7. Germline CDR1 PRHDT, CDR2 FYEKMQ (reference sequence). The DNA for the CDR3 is TGTGCCAGCAGCTTAGTCGGGGGGAATCGGGATACGCAGTATTTT. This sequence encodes CASSLVGGNRDTQYF.

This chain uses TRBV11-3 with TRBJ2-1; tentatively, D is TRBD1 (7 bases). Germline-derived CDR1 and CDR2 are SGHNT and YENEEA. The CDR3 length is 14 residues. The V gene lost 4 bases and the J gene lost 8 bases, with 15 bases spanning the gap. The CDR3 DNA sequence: TGTGCCAGCAGCTCCTTAGCAGGGGGGCATGAGCAGTTCTTC. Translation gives CASSSLAGGHEQFF.

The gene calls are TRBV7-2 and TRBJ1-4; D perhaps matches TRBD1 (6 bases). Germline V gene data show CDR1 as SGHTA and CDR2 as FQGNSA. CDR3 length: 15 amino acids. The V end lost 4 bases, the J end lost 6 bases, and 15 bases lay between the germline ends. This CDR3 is CASSSGPWTDEKLFF. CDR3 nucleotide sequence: TGTGCCAGCAGCTCCGGCCCCTGGACAGATGAAAAACTGTTTTTT.

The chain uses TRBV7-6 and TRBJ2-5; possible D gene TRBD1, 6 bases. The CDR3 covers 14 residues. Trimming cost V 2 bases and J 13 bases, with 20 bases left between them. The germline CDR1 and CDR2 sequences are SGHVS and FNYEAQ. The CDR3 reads CASSLNYREPLMYF. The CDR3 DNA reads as TGTGCCAGCAGCTTAAATTACAGGGAGCCTCTTATGTACTTC.

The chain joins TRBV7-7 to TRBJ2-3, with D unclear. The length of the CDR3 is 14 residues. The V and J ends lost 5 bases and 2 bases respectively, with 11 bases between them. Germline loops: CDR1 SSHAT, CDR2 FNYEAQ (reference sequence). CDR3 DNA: TGTGCCAGCAGCGTCGGTGGAGCCACAGATACGCAGTATTTT. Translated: CASSVGGATDTQYF.

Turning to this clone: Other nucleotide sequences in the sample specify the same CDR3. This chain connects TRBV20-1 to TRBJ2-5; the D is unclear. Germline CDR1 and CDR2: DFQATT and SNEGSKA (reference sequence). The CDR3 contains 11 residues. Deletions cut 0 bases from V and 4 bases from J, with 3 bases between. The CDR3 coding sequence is TGCAGTGCTAGAGATCGAGAGACCCAGTACTTC. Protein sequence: CSARDRETQYF.

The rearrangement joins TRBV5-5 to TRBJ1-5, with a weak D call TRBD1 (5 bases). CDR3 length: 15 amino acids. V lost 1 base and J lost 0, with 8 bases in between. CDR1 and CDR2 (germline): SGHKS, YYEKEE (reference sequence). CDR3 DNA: TGTGCCAGCAGCTTGCGGGGGGGTAGCAATCAGCCCCAGCATTTT. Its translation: CASSLRGGSNQPQHF.

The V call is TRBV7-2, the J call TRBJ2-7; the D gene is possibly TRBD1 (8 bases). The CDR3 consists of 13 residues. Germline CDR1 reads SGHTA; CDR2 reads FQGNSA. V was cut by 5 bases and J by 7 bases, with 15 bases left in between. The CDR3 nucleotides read TGTGCCAGCAGCAGAGGACAGGGAGGGGAGCAGTACTTC. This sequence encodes CASSRGQGGEQYF. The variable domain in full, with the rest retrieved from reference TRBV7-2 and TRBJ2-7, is GAGVSQSPSNKVTEKGKDVELRCDPISGHTALYWYRQSLGQGLEFLIYFQGNSAPDKSGLPSDRFSAERTGGSVSTLTIQRTQQEDSAVYLCASSRGQGGEQYFGPGTRLTVT.

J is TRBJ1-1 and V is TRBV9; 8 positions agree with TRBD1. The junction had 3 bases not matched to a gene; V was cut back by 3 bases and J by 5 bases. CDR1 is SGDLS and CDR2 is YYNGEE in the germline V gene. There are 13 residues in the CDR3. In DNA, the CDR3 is TGTGCCAGCAGCGCGCGGACAGGGACTGAAGCTTTCTTT. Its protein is CASSARTGTEAFF.

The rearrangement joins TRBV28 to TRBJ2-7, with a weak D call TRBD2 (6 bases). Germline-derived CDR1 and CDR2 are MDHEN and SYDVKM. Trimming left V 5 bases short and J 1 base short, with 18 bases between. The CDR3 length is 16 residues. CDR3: CASSSRLGRSSYEQYF. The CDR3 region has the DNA TGTGCCAGCAGTAGCCGACTAGGACGGTCATCCTACGAGCAGTACTTC.

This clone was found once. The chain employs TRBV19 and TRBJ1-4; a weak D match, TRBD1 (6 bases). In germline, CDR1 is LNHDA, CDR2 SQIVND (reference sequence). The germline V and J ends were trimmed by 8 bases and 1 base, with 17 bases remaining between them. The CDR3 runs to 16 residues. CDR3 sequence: CASSSNGRGTNEKLFF. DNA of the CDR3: TGTGCCAGTTCCTCGAATGGCAGGGGAACTAATGAAAAACTGTTTTTT.

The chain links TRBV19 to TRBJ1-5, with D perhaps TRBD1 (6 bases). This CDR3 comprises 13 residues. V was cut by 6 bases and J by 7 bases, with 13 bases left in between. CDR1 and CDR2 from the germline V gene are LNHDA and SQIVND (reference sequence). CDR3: CASSPPGDQPQHF. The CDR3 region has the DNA TGTGCCAGTAGCCCTCCAGGGGACCAGCCCCAGCATTTT.

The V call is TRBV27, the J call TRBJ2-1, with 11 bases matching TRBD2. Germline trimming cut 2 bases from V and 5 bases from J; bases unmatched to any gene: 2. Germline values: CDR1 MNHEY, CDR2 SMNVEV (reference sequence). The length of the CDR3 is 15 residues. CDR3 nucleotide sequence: TGTGCCAGCAGTTTAGGGACTAGCGGTGACAATGAGCAGTTCTTC. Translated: CASSLGTSGDNEQFF.

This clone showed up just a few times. The CDR3 DNA sequence: TGTGCCTGGAATCCAAAAACAGGGGGCCGGGGAGACCAGTACTTC. It codes for CAWNPKTGGRGDQYF. The J gene is TRBJ2-5, the V gene TRBV30; 9 nucleotides match TRBD1. CDR3 length: 15 amino acids. CDR1 is GTSNPN and CDR2 is SVGIG in the germline V gene (reference sequence). V was clipped by 4 bases and J by 10 bases; unmatched bases: 16.

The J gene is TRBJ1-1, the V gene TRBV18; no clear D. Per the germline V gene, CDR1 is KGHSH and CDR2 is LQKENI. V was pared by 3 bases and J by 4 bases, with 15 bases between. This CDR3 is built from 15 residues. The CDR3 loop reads CASSPGRDRGTEAFF. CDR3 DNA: TGTGCCAGCTCACCGGGGAGGGATCGAGGCACTGAAGCTTTCTTT.

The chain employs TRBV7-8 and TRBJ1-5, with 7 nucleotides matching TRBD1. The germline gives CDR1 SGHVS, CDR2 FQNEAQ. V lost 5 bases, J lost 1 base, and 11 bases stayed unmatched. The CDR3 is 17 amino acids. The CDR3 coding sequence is TGTGCCAGCAGCGCGTCTACCACAGGGGTGAGCAATCAGCCCCAGCATTTT. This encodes CASSASTTGVSNQPQHF.